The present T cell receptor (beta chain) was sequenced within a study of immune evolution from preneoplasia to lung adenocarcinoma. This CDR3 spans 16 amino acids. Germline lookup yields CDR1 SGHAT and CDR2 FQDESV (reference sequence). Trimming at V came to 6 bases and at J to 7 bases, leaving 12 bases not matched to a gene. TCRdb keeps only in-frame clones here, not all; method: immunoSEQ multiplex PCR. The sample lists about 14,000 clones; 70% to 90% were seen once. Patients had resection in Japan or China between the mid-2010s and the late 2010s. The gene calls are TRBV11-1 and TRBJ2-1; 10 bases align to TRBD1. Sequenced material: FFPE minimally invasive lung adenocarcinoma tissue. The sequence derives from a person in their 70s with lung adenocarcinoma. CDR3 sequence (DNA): TGTGCCAGCAGTCAAACCGGGACAGGGGATAGGAATGAGCAGTTCTTC. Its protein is CASSQTGTGDRNEQFF.